The following is a T cell receptor beta chain sequence with its context. Its antigen has not been determined. Base qualities are not provided; no much larger clone lies one nucleotide away. Each collaborating institution followed its own protocols to collect whole blood in K2EDTA tubes. For TCRbeta analysis, collaborator samples were shipped as frozen whole blood, as isolated PBMCs, or as DNA extracted from either sample type. The sample originates from a study of blood T cell repertoires in COVID-19 (dated by TCRdb to the early 2020s). For the study in its entirety: The collaborator samples originated in the United States, Italy and Spain and spanned the acute and convalescent phases of COVID-19. The prospective study material was composed of cDNA or gDNA derived from T cells, B-cell-depleted T cells, or PBMCs. The dataset comprised deeply sampled blood TCRbeta repertoires from subjects exposed to, actively infected with, or recovered from COVID-19. A freely available public database, intended as a resource for researchers studying the immune response to SARS-CoV-2, is where the repertoires were released. The samples were drawn from two sources: the first 160 participants of the ongoing ImmuneRACE study, and over 950 subjects contributed by 6 global collaborators. Sample metadata almost always included a de-identified subject ID, COVID-19 status, age in years and sex. Where available, HLA class I and class II types were taken from metadata supplied by the sample provider and were not determined by assay-based typing. General study outcomes and caveats: How much clinical and demographic metadata was included differed by source and by participant, and the metadata was provided uncurated.

The germline V gene gives CDR1 as SNHLY and CDR2 as FYNNEI. The CDR3 sequence holds 15 residues, the cysteine and phenylalanine included. CDR3 DNA only is kept here, 45 bases in frame from base 1. V lost 5 bases and J lost 2 bases, and the count of bases not matched to a germline gene is 5. TCRbeta CDR3 regions were amplified from genomic DNA using the immunoSEQ Assay, a bias-controlled multiplex PCR. The original methods were these. Within the assay, amplification of reference gene primers was used to estimate how many nucleated cells each sample contained. To quantify the absolute abundance of each unique TCRbeta CDR3 rearrangement, sequence reads were collapsed and filtered. For each sample, productive Simpson clonality was calculated as the square root of Simpson's diversity index over productive rearrangements. TCRdb carries this immuneACCESS record with in-frame sequences only. Its versions omit some clonotypes, under half of them owing to an unresolved V gene in the studies checked, with the rest unexplained. That table is the source of V, J and clone size, and D and trimming were worked out from the DNA. Present in this sample are 130,000 to 150,000 clones, approximately 80% of which were seen just once. 3% of the sample belongs to the ten largest clones.

The V and J genes are TRBV2 and TRBJ1-2, and 10 junction bases match TRBD1. The receptor was isolated from a woman aged 80 or over with acute or convalescent COVID-19. Source material: peripheral blood. CDR3 reads: CASSTATGGNYGYTF. The nucleotide sequence reads as follows: TGTGCCAGCAGTACGGCGACAGGGGGCAACTATGGCTACACCTTC.